Listed below are T cell receptor beta chains from one sample, sequenced in a study of CD8 T cells in Susac syndrome. TCRdb independently ran MiXCR on the immunoSEQ multiplex PCR reads; one entry per CDR3 protein. The table records fewer than 350,000 distinct CDR3 sequences, roughly 85% of them present only once. The sequenced material came from CD8+ T cells from PBMCs. The origin of the receptors is a human donor with multiple sclerosis. Both conserved end residues are part of each CDR3. Fields, in order: clone size, V gene, J gene, D gene, CDR3 DNA, CDR3 protein. A D gene is named only where the DNA matches it firmly. Only part of the rows carry a size: once, few, many, or a class if the clone is expanded.

>NA|TRBV27|TRBJ2-1|NA
TGTGCCAGCAGCTACGGGACTGGCTCCTACAATGAGCAGTTCTTC
CASSYGTGSYNEQFF
>NA|TRBV7-2|TRBJ2-7|TRBD2
TGTGCCAGCAGCCCAACGACGGGGGGATCCGAGCAGTACTTC
CASSPTTGGSEQYF
>NA|TRBV12-3/TRBV12-4|TRBJ1-5|NA
TGTGCCAGCAGTCCTGGGACTCAGAATCAGCCCCAGCATTTT
CASSPGTQNQPQHF
>NA|TRBV20-1|TRBJ2-7|NA
TGCAGTGCTAGAGGGGGATATTCCTACGAGCAGTACTTC
CSARGGYSYEQYF
>once|TRBV11-3|TRBJ2-1|NA
TGTGCCAGCAGCTTAGCGGGGCTCGAGGAGCAGTTCTTC
CASSLAGLEEQFF
>NA|TRBV7-9|TRBJ1-5|NA
TGTGCCAGCAGCTTAGCCAGGGTTGGCAATCAGCCCCAGCATTTT
CASSLARVGNQPQHF
>NA|TRBV6-6|TRBJ2-1|NA
TGTGCCAGCAGTTTCGTGACTGGAGACAATGAGCAGTTCTTC
CASSFVTGDNEQFF
>NA|TRBV6-2/TRBV6-3|TRBJ1-5|NA
TGTGCCAGCAGTTACTCTAGCAATCAGCCCCAGCATTTT
CASSYSSNQPQHF
>NA|TRBV5-4|TRBJ2-1|TRBD2
TGTGCCAGCAGCTTCCCTAGCGGCGATGAGCAGTTCTTC
CASSFPSGDEQFF
>NA|TRBV7-8|TRBJ2-7|TRBD2
TGTGCCAGCAGCGAGAGACTAGCGGGAGCCTCCTACGAGCAGTACTTC
CASSERLAGASYEQYF
>NA|TRBV24-1|TRBJ2-1|TRBD1
TGTGCCACCAGTGGCCCCCGACAGGGAACGGATGAGCAGTTCTTC
CATSGPRQGTDEQFF
>NA|TRBV7-2|TRBJ2-7|NA
TGTGCCAGCACCTTAGGGGCCCTAAACTACAAGCAGTACTTC
CASTLGALNYKQYF
>NA|TRBV11-2|TRBJ2-2|TRBD2
TGTGCCAGCAGCTTCCCCCGACTAGCGGGAGCGAACACCGGGGAGCTGTTTTTT
CASSFPRLAGANTGELFF
>few|TRBV29-1|TRBJ2-5|TRBD2
TGCAGCGTTTGGGGGGAGGGAGAGACCCAGTACTTC
CSVWGEGETQYF
>NA|TRBV7-6|TRBJ2-4|TRBD2
TGTGCCAGCAGCCCGATGGGTGCGGGAGCAGCCAAAAACATTCAGTACTTC
CASSPMGAGAAKNIQYF
>once|TRBV12-3/TRBV12-4|TRBJ1-2|NA
TGTGCCAGCAGTTTCGACGAAGGCCTCGCTAACTATGGCTACACCTTC
CASSFDEGLANYGYTF
>NA|TRBV4-3|TRBJ2-7|TRBD1
TGCGCCAGCAGCCAGATGGAGACAGGGGCCCGGAGCTCCTACGAGCAGTACTTC
CASSQMETGARSSYEQYF
>once|TRBV30|TRBJ1-2|NA
TGTGCCTGGACTTCAGACCCGAGCTATTATGGCTACACCTTC
CAWTSDPSYYGYTF
>NA|TRBV28|TRBJ2-5|NA
TGTGCCAGCAGTTGGGCTGTTCAAGAGACCCAGTACTTC
CASSWAVQETQYF
>NA|TRBV27|TRBJ1-2|NA
TGTGCCAGCAGTTTTGGACAGTTCGGCTCGGGGGGCTACACCTTC
CASSFGQFGSGGYTF
>NA|TRBV7-9|TRBJ2-5|TRBD2
TGTGCCAGCAGCTCCCCAGACACACTAGCGGGGACGGAAGAGACCCAGTACTTC
CASSSPDTLAGTEETQYF
>NA|TRBV23-1|TRBJ1-1|NA
TGCGCCAGCAGTCAATCTAATGTCGGGACTGAAGCTTTCTTT
CASSQSNVGTEAFF
>few|TRBV27|TRBJ1-5|TRBD1
TGTGCCAGTTCTGAGGGACAGGACCTTTACAATCAGCCCCAGCATTTT
CASSEGQDLYNQPQHF
>NA|TRBV24-1|TRBJ2-1|NA
TGTGCCACCAGTGATCTACCCCGGGGGACCAATGAGCAGTTCTTC
CATSDLPRGTNEQFF
>NA|TRBV6-2/TRBV6-3|TRBJ1-1|NA
TGTGCCAGCAGTTATGGAGTAGGTCCGAAGACTGAAGCTTTCTTT
CASSYGVGPKTEAFF
>NA|TRBV19|TRBJ2-1|NA
TGTGCCAGTACTCGGGACCCTAGCTCCTACAATGAGCAGTTCTTC
CASTRDPSSYNEQFF
>NA|TRBV27|TRBJ2-7|NA
TGTGCCAGCAGTTTAGGGGTGCCGGACCAGGGAGTCTCCTACGAGCAGTACTTC
CASSLGVPDQGVSYEQYF
>NA|TRBV7-9|TRBJ1-2|TRBD1
TGTGCCAGCAGCCAGGGACAGGAAGCTAACTATGGCTACACCTTC
CASSQGQEANYGYTF
>once|TRBV6-6|TRBJ2-7|NA
TGTGCCAGCAGTTACTCCGACGGCGCCTACGAGCAGTACTTC
CASSYSDGAYEQYF
>NA|TRBV7-9|TRBJ2-5|NA
TGTGCCAGCAGCTTAACAGGCGGGGAGACCCAGTACTTC
CASSLTGGETQYF
>NA|TRBV28|TRBJ2-5|NA
TGTGCCAGCATGTACCCCGGGACATCGATGGCCCAGTACTTC
CASMYPGTSMAQYF
>NA|TRBV27|TRBJ1-1|NA
TGTGCCAGCAGCCCGGGTGTGGCGATAGCTTTCTTT
CASSPGVAIAFF
>few|TRBV7-7|TRBJ2-7|TRBD2
TGTGCCAGCAGCTTAGGTGGGAGGGCCGGCGACGAGCAGTACTTC
CASSLGGRAGDEQYF
>NA|TRBV4-3|TRBJ2-3|NA
TGCGCCAGCAGCCAAGATCAAGGGGGAGGGCCCGCAGATACGCAGTATTTT
CASSQDQGGGPADTQYF
>once|TRBV28|TRBJ2-6|NA
TGTGCCAGCAGACAGGACACCTCTGGGGCCAACGTCCTGACTTTC
CASRQDTSGANVLTF
>once|TRBV4-1|TRBJ2-3|NA
TGCGCCAGCAGCCGCGCGGCGGCCCCCACAGATACGCAGTATTTT
CASSRAAAPTDTQYF
>NA|TRBV7-9|TRBJ2-1|NA
TGTGCCAGCAGCCCAGCTTGGGGAACTAGCCCTCCTGGCAATGAGCAGTTCTTC
CASSPAWGTSPPGNEQFF
>NA|TRBV28|TRBJ1-5|TRBD1
TGTGCCAGCAGTGGACAGGGGAACAATCAGCCCCAGCATTTT
CASSGQGNNQPQHF
>NA|TRBV7-9|TRBJ2-2|NA
TGTGCCAGCAGCTTTTGGACTACGCCCACGACGAACACCGGGGAGCTGTTTTTT
CASSFWTTPTTNTGELFF
>few|TRBV9|TRBJ2-7|NA
TGTGCCAGCTCCGAGGGGGGCGGGTCCTACGAGCAGTACTTC
CASSEGGGSYEQYF
>NA|TRBV27|TRBJ2-7|NA
TGTGCCAGCAGTTTCGGGGGAGCTCCTTACGAGCAGTACTTC
CASSFGGAPYEQYF
>NA|TRBV6-2/TRBV6-3|TRBJ1-1|TRBD1
TGTGCCAGCAGGACCGAGACAGGGGCCTTGAACACTGAAGCTTTCTTT
CASRTETGALNTEAFF
>NA|TRBV7-8|TRBJ2-1|NA
TGTGCCAGCAGCTTAGTACTAGCCACCATTTGGGGTGAGCAGTTCTTC
CASSLVLATIWGEQFF
>NA|TRBV25-1|TRBJ1-1|TRBD1
TGTGCCAGCATGCCTGGGGCCCGACAGGGGAACACTGAAGCTTTCTTT
CASMPGARQGNTEAFF
>NA|TRBV5-5|TRBJ2-7|TRBD2
TGTGCCAGCAGCTCGGGCCTAACGGGAGGGCCGAACGAGCAGTACTTC
CASSSGLTGGPNEQYF
>once|TRBV29-1|TRBJ1-2|NA
TGCAGCGTTGCAGCCCCGGTTGGCTATGGCTACACCTTC
CSVAAPVGYGYTF
>NA|TRBV6-5|TRBJ2-1|TRBD1
TGTGCCAGCAGTTACTTTGCAGGGGGCACCCATCACAATGAGCAGTTCTTC
CASSYFAGGTHHNEQFF
>NA|TRBV28|TRBJ1-2|NA
TGTGCCAGCAGCCCCATGGAGGGGGTCTATGGCTACACCTTC
CASSPMEGVYGYTF
>NA|TRBV11-2|TRBJ1-1|NA
TGTGCCAGCAGCTTAAGGTGGAACACTGAAGCTTTCTTT
CASSLRWNTEAFF
>NA|TRBV10-3|TRBJ2-7|NA
TGTGCCATCAGTGAGTACCCTTTTAAGGGACAAAGTTACGAGCAGTACTTC
CAISEYPFKGQSYEQYF
>NA|TRBV5-1|TRBJ1-5|NA
TGCGCCAGCAGCTTGGACGGGGACGCGGGCAATCAGCCCCAGCATTTT
CASSLDGDAGNQPQHF
>NA|TRBV5-5|TRBJ2-3|TRBD1
TGTGCCAGCAGTATAGTGACAGGGGTCCTTGTTGGAGATACGCAGTATTTT
CASSIVTGVLVGDTQYF
>NA|TRBV5-6|TRBJ1-2|NA
TGTGCCAGCAGCTTAAACCGGGTGCATGGCTACACCTTC
CASSLNRVHGYTF